This TCR beta chain was documented in a study of shared clonotypes between healthy human individuals. This CDR3 is built from 17 residues. The V segment lost 5 bases and the J segment 0 bases; nucleotides outside the gene matches: 12. The germline V gene encodes CDR1 MNHEY and CDR2 SMNVEV (reference sequence). Recent vaccinations or acute infections were absent in the healthy HIV-negative adult donors. The repertoire was sequenced with immunoSEQ multiplex PCR; TCRdb's copy has only in-frame clones and lacks some. The sample contains around 500,000 clones, roughly 85% of which appear only once. The chain links TRBV27 to TRBJ2-7; TRBD1 aligns across 8 bases. The sequenced sample was PBMCs. The receptor was derived from a middle-aged woman in good health. Some clones in this sample may be carry-over from other donors' samples. DNA for the CDR3: TGTGCCAGCAGTCCAGGGACAGGTTTACCGAGCTCCTACGAGCAGTACTTC. Its protein is CASSPGTGLPSSYEQYF.